This T cell receptor (beta chain) was recorded in a study of cytomegalovirus exposure and HLA in healthy donors. The study ran its PCR with 60 Vbeta and 13 Jbeta primers. Method: immunoSEQ multiplex PCR; TCRdb's copy keeps in-frame clones and lacks some. The sample records around 85,000 clones, over 70% being singletons. Germline V gene lookup returns CDR1 SGHAT and CDR2 FQNNGV. The V gene lost 1 base and the J gene lost 3 bases, with 12 bases spanning the gap. This CDR3 region has 15 residues. Sequences were obtained from PBMCs. The V call is TRBV11-2, the J call TRBJ1-1; D gene unclear. This sequence was found in a male donor in good health and CMV-seronegative. The CDR3 DNA is TGTGCCAGCAGCTTAGGTACGGGAGTGGACACTGAAGCTTTCTTT. This gives the protein CASSLGTGVDTEAFF.